These 32 T cell receptor beta chains share one sample of origin, sequenced in a study of beta chain features in type 1 diabetes. The isolated RNA, all of it, was reverse transcribed, so expressed TCRB transcripts were what got sequenced. The table came from immunoSEQ multiplex PCR; TCRdb's copy has only in-frame clones and leaves some out. The sample lists around 44,000 clones, about half seen once, with approximately 2.1% in the top ten. Sequencing was done on a sample of Tregs from blood. The receptors come from a woman between 18 and 29 years old in good health.

The gene calls are TRBV9 and TRBJ2-7; maybe TRBD1 (5 bases). CDR3 length: 14 amino acids. CDR1 is SGDLS, CDR2 YYNGEE, per germline. V was cut by 0 bases and J by 0 bases, with 7 bases left in between. The CDR3 DNA is TGTGCCAGCAGCGTAGTGGACAACTCCTACGAGCAGTACTTC. The encoded protein is CASSVVDNSYEQYF. The complete variable domain, with remaining parts taken from reference TRBV9 and TRBJ2-7, reads DSGVTQTPKHLITATGQRVTLRCSPRSGDLSVYWYQQSLDQGLQFLIQYYNGEERAKGNILERFSAQQFPDLHSELNLSSLELGDSALYFCASSVVDNSYEQYFGPGTRLTVT.

The chain carries TRBV6-1 and TRBJ2-7; weak D call: TRBD1 (6 bases). Trimming took 4 bases from V and 0 from J, leaving 16 bases between them. The CDR3 totals 16 residues. Germline lookup yields CDR1 MNHNS and CDR2 SASEGT. CDR3 DNA: TGTGCCAGCAGTGGCCAGGACAGCTTAAGCTCCTACGAGCAGTACTTC. Protein sequence: CASSGQDSLSSYEQYF.

The table lists this clone with a few counts. The chain recombines TRBV7-6 with TRBJ2-1; D ambiguous. The length of the CDR3 is 12 residues. V lost 4 bases to trimming and J lost 9 bases, with 10 bases between them. In germline, CDR1 is SGHVS, CDR2 FNYEAQ. CDR3 in amino acids: CASSSYFGEQFF. The CDR3 DNA reads TGTGCCAGCAGCTCTTACTTCGGTGAGCAGTTCTTC.

This clone came up a few times. The gene calls are TRBV10-3 and TRBJ2-4, with a possible D match to TRBD1 (7 bases). With 4 bases removed from V and 1 base from J, the gap between germline ends came to 11 bases. From germline, CDR1 is ENHRY and CDR2 SYGVKD. This CDR3 spans 15 amino acids. The CDR3 nucleotides are TGTGCCATCAGTGCAGGGGGGAAGGCCAAAAACATTCAGTACTTC. Its translation: CAISAGGKAKNIQYF.

The V and J genes are TRBV11-3 and TRBJ2-2; 8 bases fit TRBD2. The CDR3 has 18 amino acids. The J segment lost 3 bases and the V segment lost 0 bases, leaving 9 bases of the junction unmatched. Looked up from germline, CDR1 is SGHNT and CDR2 is YENEEA. The CDR3 nucleotides read TGTGCCAGCAGCTTAGATCATGCGGGAGGATTTCACACCGGGGAGCTGTTTTTT. It is translated as CASSLDHAGGFHTGELFF.

This clone was observed a handful of times. The chain is built from TRBV7-2 and TRBJ2-2, with TRBD2 matching over 8 bases. CDR1 and CDR2 from the germline V gene are SGHTA and FQGNSA. This CDR3 is 16 amino acids long. Germline trimming cut 5 bases from V and 7 bases from J; bases unmatched to any gene: 12. CDR3 coding DNA: TGTGCCAGCAGCCCTGGACTAGCCTCCCGGGGCGGGGAGCTGTTTTTT. This encodes CASSPGLASRGGELFF.

This clone has only a few counts. The J gene is TRBJ2-3, the V gene TRBV5-4, with a tentative D call TRBD1 (6 bases). CDR1 and CDR2 from the germline V gene are SGHNT and YYREEE (reference sequence). The CDR3 extends over 15 amino acids. Trimming stripped 6 bases from V and 3 bases from J, with 17 bases between. CDR3 region: CASTQGGWGTDTQYF. In nucleotides, the CDR3 is TGTGCCAGCACTCAAGGGGGATGGGGTACAGATACGCAGTATTTT.

The V and J genes are TRBV5-1 and TRBJ2-1; 7 nucleotides align to TRBD2. V lost 6 bases and J lost 9; bases outside the gene matches: 12. Germline lookup yields CDR1 SGHRS and CDR2 YFSETQ. The CDR3 totals 14 residues. DNA of the CDR3: TGCGCCAGCACCGTGGGAGGGAGCGGGGCTGAGCAGTTCTTC. Translating it yields CASTVGGSGAEQFF.

This clone came up once. The chain combines TRBV10-3 with TRBJ2-2, with a weak D call TRBD2 (6 bases). The CDR3 spans 16 residues. In germline, CDR1 is ENHRY, CDR2 SYGVKD. Trimming removed 4 bases at V and 1 base at J, with 13 bases between. CDR3 protein: CAISARLGQNTGELFF. The CDR3 nucleotides read TGTGCCATCAGTGCTAGACTAGGCCAGAACACCGGGGAGCTGTTTTTT.

This clone was detected a few times. V and J are TRBV18 and TRBJ2-1; a possible D gene is TRBD2 (6 bases). The CDR3 totals 16 residues. CDR1 KGHSH and CDR2 LQKENI come from the germline V gene. Trimming stripped 3 bases from V and 0 bases from J, with 12 bases between. The CDR3, as DNA: TGTGCCAGCTCACCTGGAGGGACGAGCTCCTACAATGAGCAGTTCTTC. It yields the protein CASSPGGTSSYNEQFF.

In nucleotides, the CDR3 is TGTGCCACGACGGGGGGACCCTACGAGCAGTACTTC. The encoded protein is CATTGGPYEQYF. The chain recombines TRBV6-1 with TRBJ2-7; 7 bases agree with TRBD2. The V segment lost 10 bases and the J segment 2 bases; nucleotides outside the gene matches: 5. This CDR3 region has 12 residues. Germline CDR1 MNHNS, CDR2 SASEGT.

This clone was recorded a few times. The rearrangement uses TRBV28 and TRBJ1-2; D is perhaps TRBD1 (6 bases). With 7 bases removed from V and 7 bases from J, the gap between germline ends came to 13 bases. Germline values: CDR1 MDHEN, CDR2 SYDVKM. The CDR3 runs to 12 residues. CDR3 sequence (DNA): TGTGCCAGCACCTCGGACAGACTTGGCTACACCTTC. Protein sequence: CASTSDRLGYTF.

The V and J genes are TRBV19 and TRBJ2-7; TRBD2 might be the D (5 bases). The germline V gene has CDR1 LNHDA and CDR2 SQIVND (reference sequence). The CDR3 loop spans 15 amino acids. The V gene lost 5 bases and the J gene lost 5 bases, with 19 bases spanning the gap. The CDR3 sequence: CASSLAGSRSDEQYF. The CDR3 bases are TGTGCCAGTAGTTTAGCTGGGAGTCGTTCGGACGAGCAGTACTTC.

This chain uses TRBV13 with TRBJ1-1, with D perhaps matching TRBD1 (6 bases). V lost 6 bases and J 4 bases, leaving 15 bases between the germline ends. Looked up from germline, CDR1 is PRHDT and CDR2 is FYEKMQ (reference sequence). The CDR3 consists of 14 residues. As DNA, the CDR3 is TGTGCCAGCAGTGGCAGGGGAAGGGGCACTGAAGCTTTCTTT. It yields the protein CASSGRGRGTEAFF. Supplemented by reference TRBV13 and TRBJ1-1, the full variable domain reads AAGVIQSPRHLIKEKRETATLKCYPIPRHDTVYWYQQGPGQDPQFLISFYEKMQSDKGSIPDRFSAQQFSDYHSELNMSSLELGDSALYFCASSGRGRGTEAFFGQGTRLTVV.

The V and J genes are TRBV7-3 and TRBJ2-1; 9 bases are shared with TRBD2. Trimming took 4 bases from V and 5 from J; bases not matched to a gene: 0. This CDR3 spans 13 amino acids. Germline CDR1 reads SGHTA; CDR2 reads FQGTGA. As DNA, the CDR3 is TGTGCCAGCAGCTCTAGCGGGAACAATGAGCAGTTCTTC. It codes for CASSSSGNNEQFF.

The chain recombines TRBV28 with TRBJ1-5, with 7 positions matching TRBD1. The V and J ends lost 2 bases and 0 bases, in that order; junction bases with no gene match: 4. The CDR3 has 16 residues. Germline V gene sequence: CDR1 MDHEN, CDR2 SYDVKM. The CDR3 DNA sequence: TGTGCCAGCAGTTTAGAGGGGGCCCGTAGCAATCAGCCCCAGCATTTT. This encodes CASSLEGARSNQPQHF.

The genes are TRBV29-1 and TRBJ2-7, with 7 bases matching TRBD1. This CDR3 is built from 13 residues. Germline values: CDR1 SQVTM, CDR2 ANQGSEA. The V and J ends lost 4 bases and 6 bases, in that order; junction bases with no gene match: 9. This chain's CDR3 is CSVVTGASGEQYF. The CDR3 coding sequence is TGCAGCGTTGTCACAGGGGCCTCAGGCGAGCAGTACTTC.

A few counts support this clone. The V and J genes are TRBV28 and TRBJ1-2; D is unclear. V was trimmed by 4 bases and J by 5 bases, leaving 17 bases between them. Germline V gene sequence: CDR1 MDHEN, CDR2 SYDVKM. There are 15 residues in the CDR3. The chain's CDR3 is CASSSRSFGGYGYTF. CDR3 sequence (DNA): TGTGCCAGCAGTTCCCGCTCGTTCGGAGGGTATGGCTACACCTTC.

V gene TRBV9 combines with J gene TRBJ1-1, with a possible D match to TRBD1 (5 bases). In germline, CDR1 is SGDLS, CDR2 YYNGEE. This CDR3 has 17 residues. V was pared by 0 bases and J by 2 bases, with 17 bases between. The CDR3 DNA reads TGTGCCAGCAGCGTAGGGGCAGGGCCTGGATTTAACACTGAAGCTTTCTTT. Its protein product is CASSVGAGPGFNTEAFF.

This clone turned up a few times. The chain joins TRBV5-1 to TRBJ2-1, with 9 nucleotides matching TRBD2. Germline CDR1 and CDR2: SGHRS and YFSETQ. The ends lost 2 bases at V and 7 bases at J; junction bases unmatched: 7. This CDR3 region has 15 residues. CDR3 sequence: CASSLLAGATNEQFF. The CDR3 bases are TGCGCCAGCAGCTTATTAGCGGGAGCGACGAATGAGCAGTTCTTC.

The chain recombines TRBV29-1 with TRBJ1-2; 8 nucleotides agree with TRBD1. Germline V gene data show CDR1 as SQVTM and CDR2 as ANQGSEA. This CDR3 is 13 amino acids long. Germline trimming cut 4 bases from V and 0 bases from J; bases unmatched to any gene: 1. The CDR3 nucleotides are TGCAGCGTTGGGGACAGGTCTAACTATGGCTACACCTTC. Protein product: CSVGDRSNYGYTF.

This chain uses TRBV5-1 with TRBJ2-1; weak D call: TRBD2 (5 bases). Trimming left V 3 bases short and J 4 bases short, with 11 bases between. The CDR3 length is 14 residues. Germline assignment: CDR1 SGHRS and CDR2 YFSETQ. The DNA for the CDR3 is TGCGCCAGCAGCTCCTCTGGGAGTTACAATGAGCAGTTCTTC. It is translated as CASSSSGSYNEQFF.

V and J are TRBV7-2 and TRBJ2-7, with 10 bases matching TRBD2. This CDR3 comprises 15 residues. The germline gives CDR1 SGHTA, CDR2 FQGNSA. The V gene end was trimmed by 6 bases and the J gene end by 3 bases; junction bases not matched to a gene: 8. The CDR3 region is CASRSKREGGYEQYF. The CDR3, as DNA: TGTGCCAGCAGATCGAAGCGGGAGGGGGGCTACGAGCAGTACTTC. Complete variable domain (other parts from reference TRBV7-2 and TRBJ2-7): GAGVSQSPSNKVTEKGKDVELRCDPISGHTALYWYRQSLGQGLEFLIYFQGNSAPDKSGLPSDRFSAERTGGSVSTLTIQRTQQEDSAVYLCASRSKREGGYEQYFGPGTRLTVT.

To note about this clone: The junction departs from the called germline gene at one end, perhaps through a read error. V is TRBV6-1 and J is TRBJ1-6; D is ambiguous. The CDR3 has 13 amino acids. Germline assignment: CDR1 MNHNS and CDR2 SASEGT. The CDR3 region has the DNA TGTGCCAGCAGTGAACCCTATAATTCCCCCCTCCACTTT. It is translated as CASSEPYNSPLHF.

The chain couples TRBV13 to TRBJ2-3, with TRBD1 matching 7 bases. V lost 5 bases, J lost 1 base, and 3 bases stayed unmatched. Germline V gene data show CDR1 as PRHDT and CDR2 as FYEKMQ (reference sequence). This CDR3 has 14 amino acids. Here the CDR3 DNA reads TGTGCCAGCAGCCCCACAGGGGGCACAGATACGCAGTATTTT. It encodes CASSPTGGTDTQYF.

The V call is TRBV28, the J call TRBJ1-1; no reliable D call. The CDR3 sequence is 12 residues long. Trimming removed 7 bases at V and 6 bases at J, with 12 bases between. The germline V gene has CDR1 MDHEN and CDR2 SYDVKM. CDR3 sequence: CASTTRIAEAFF. DNA for the CDR3: TGTGCCAGCACCACGCGGATCGCTGAAGCTTTCTTT.

The genes are TRBV30 and TRBJ2-4; maybe TRBD2 (6 bases). The CDR3 runs to 13 residues. The germline gives CDR1 GTSNPN, CDR2 SVGIG (reference sequence). The CDR3 nucleotides read TGTGCAGGGAGGTCTAGCGCCAACGGATTTCAGTACTTC. Its translation is CAGRSSANGFQYF.

This chain connects TRBV7-2 to TRBJ1-4; 10 nucleotides align to TRBD1. CDR1 and CDR2 (germline): SGHTA, FQGNSA. This CDR3 comprises 14 residues. Trimming took 5 bases from V and 5 from J; bases not matched to a gene: 2. The DNA of the CDR3 is TGTGCCAGCAGCAAGGGACAGGGGAATGAAAAACTGTTTTTT. Translation gives CASSKGQGNEKLFF.

This clone was detected a few times. The gene calls are TRBV18 and TRBJ1-3; no clear D. Germline loops: CDR1 KGHSH, CDR2 LQKENI. The CDR3 contains 17 residues. Trimming removed 0 bases from V and 0 bases from J, with 12 bases in between. In DNA, the CDR3 is TGTGCCAGCTCACCACCAGACCGTCCTAGCTCTGGAAACACCATATATTTT. Its protein product is CASSPPDRPSSGNTIYF.

This clone was picked up a small number of times. The chain employs TRBV6-1 and TRBJ2-7; possible D gene TRBD2, 6 bases. Germline-derived CDR1 and CDR2 are MNHNS and SASEGT. The CDR3 is 15 amino acids. Trimming removed 6 bases from V and 0 bases from J, with 15 bases in between. CDR3 bases: TGTGCCAGCAGCGGTGCCGGGACTCTCTCCTACGAGCAGTACTTC. It encodes CASSGAGTLSYEQYF.

A few counts support this clone. The CDR3 region has the DNA TGCGCCAGCAGCCAGGATCCAGGGACATTCGGTGGCTACACCTTC. Its translation is CASSQDPGTFGGYTF. The V gene is TRBV4-1, the J gene TRBJ1-2; D may be TRBD1 (6 bases). Trimming cost V 3 bases and J 7 bases, with 18 bases left between them. CDR1 MGHRA and CDR2 YSYEKL come from the germline V gene. This CDR3 is built from 15 residues.

This clone was detected only once. The V gene is TRBV5-8, the J gene TRBJ2-1; 8 nucleotides match TRBD2. V trimming: 6 bases; J trimming: 2 bases; junction bases outside the gene matches: 4. Per germline, CDR1 SGHTS and CDR2 YDEGEE. The CDR3 runs to 14 residues. The CDR3 DNA reads as TGTGCCAGCACACCGGGACTAGCCTACAATGAGCAGTTCTTC. Protein: CASTPGLAYNEQFF.